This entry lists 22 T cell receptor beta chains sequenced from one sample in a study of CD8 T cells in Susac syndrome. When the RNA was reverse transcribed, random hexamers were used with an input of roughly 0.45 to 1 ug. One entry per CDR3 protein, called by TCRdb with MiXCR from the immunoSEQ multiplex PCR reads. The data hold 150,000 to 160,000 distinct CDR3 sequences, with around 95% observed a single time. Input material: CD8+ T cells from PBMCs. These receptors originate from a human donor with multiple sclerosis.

The CDR3 protein is CASTPPGGTEAFF. The CDR3 bases are TGTGCCAGCACCCCCCCAGGGGGCACTGAAGCTTTCTTT. V gene TRBV13 combines with J gene TRBJ1-1; TRBD1 agrees at 7 bases. Germline CDR1 and CDR2: PRHDT and FYEKMQ (reference sequence). The V gene end was trimmed by 7 bases and the J gene end by 4 bases; junction bases not matched to a gene: 6. This CDR3 contains 13 residues.

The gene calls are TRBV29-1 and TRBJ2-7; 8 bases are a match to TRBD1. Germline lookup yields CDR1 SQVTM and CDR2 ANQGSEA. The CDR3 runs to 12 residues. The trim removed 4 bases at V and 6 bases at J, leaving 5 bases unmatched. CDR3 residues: CSVAGGKGEQYF. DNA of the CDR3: TGCAGCGTTGCAGGGGGCAAGGGCGAGCAGTACTTC.

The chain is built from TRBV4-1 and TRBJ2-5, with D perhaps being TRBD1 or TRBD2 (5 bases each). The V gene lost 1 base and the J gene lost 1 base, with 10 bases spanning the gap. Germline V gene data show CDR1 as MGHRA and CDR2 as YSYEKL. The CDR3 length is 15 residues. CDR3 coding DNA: TGCGCCAGCAGCCAAGGTCCGGGGACCCAAGAGACCCAGTACTTC. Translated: CASSQGPGTQETQYF.

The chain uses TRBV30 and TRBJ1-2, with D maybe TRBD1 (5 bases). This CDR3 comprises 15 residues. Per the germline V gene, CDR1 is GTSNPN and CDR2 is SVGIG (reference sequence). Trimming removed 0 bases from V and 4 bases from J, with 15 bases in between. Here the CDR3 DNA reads TGTGCCTGGAGTGTAGAGGACAAAAGCGGCTATGGCTACACCTTC. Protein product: CAWSVEDKSGYGYTF.

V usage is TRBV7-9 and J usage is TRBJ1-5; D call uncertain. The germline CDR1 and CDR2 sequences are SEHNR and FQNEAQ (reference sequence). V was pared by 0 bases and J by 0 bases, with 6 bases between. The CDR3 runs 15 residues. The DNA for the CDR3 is TGTGCCAGCAGCTTAGCGTCAGATAGCAATCAGCCCCAGCATTTT. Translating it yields CASSLASDSNQPQHF. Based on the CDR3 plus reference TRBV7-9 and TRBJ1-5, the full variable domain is DTGVSQNPRHKITKRGQNVTFRCDPISEHNRLYWYRQTLGQGPEFLTYFQNEAQLEKSRLLSDRFSAERPKGSFSTLEIQRTEQGDSAMYLCASSLASDSNQPQHFGDGTRLSIL.

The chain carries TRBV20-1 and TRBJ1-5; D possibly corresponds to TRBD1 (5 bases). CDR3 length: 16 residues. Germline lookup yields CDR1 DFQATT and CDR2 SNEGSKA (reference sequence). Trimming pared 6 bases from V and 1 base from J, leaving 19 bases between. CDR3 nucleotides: TGCAGTGCCTTCACCCCGAGGGGACTGAGCAATCAGCCCCAGCATTTT. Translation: CSAFTPRGLSNQPQHF.

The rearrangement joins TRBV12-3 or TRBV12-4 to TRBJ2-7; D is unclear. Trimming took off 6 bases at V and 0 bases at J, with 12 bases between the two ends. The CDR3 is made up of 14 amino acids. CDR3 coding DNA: TGTGCCAGCAGATCGACGGAAACCTCCTACGAGCAGTACTTC. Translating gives CASRSTETSYEQYF.

CDR3 sequence: CASSQDRGGEQYV. The CDR3 coding sequence is TGTGCCAGCAGCCAAGATAGGGGTGGCGAGCAGTACGTC. The rearrangement links TRBV3-1 to TRBJ2-7, with D tentatively TRBD1 (5 bases). In germline, CDR1 is LGHDT, CDR2 YNNKEL (reference sequence). Trimming left V 0 bases short and J 6 bases short, with 9 bases between. CDR3 size: 13 residues.

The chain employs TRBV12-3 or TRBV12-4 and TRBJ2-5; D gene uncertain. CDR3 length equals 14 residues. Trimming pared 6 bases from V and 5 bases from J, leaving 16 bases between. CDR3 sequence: CASSRSSGRETQYF. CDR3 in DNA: TGTGCCAGCAGCCGATCCTCCGGTCGCGAGACCCAGTACTTC.

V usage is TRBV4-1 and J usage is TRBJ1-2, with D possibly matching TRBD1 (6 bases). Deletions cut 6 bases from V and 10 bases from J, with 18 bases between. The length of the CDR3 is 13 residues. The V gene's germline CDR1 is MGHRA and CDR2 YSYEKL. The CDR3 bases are TGCGCCAGCAGGAGCCAACAGGGTTACAACTACACCTTC. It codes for CASRSQQGYNYTF.

CDR3: CASSQGVPEIGNSPLHF. The CDR3 DNA reads TGTGCCAGCAGCCAAGGGGTCCCGGAGATAGGGAATTCACCCCTCCACTTT. The genes are TRBV3-1 and TRBJ1-6, with D unclear. The CDR3 covers 17 residues. V was cut by 1 base and J by 7 bases, with 17 bases left in between. Germline-derived CDR1 and CDR2 are LGHDT and YNNKEL (reference sequence). Using reference TRBV3-1 and TRBJ1-6 for the parts outside the CDR3, the full variable domain is DTAVSQTPKYLVTQMGNDKSIKCEQNLGHDTMYWYKQDSKKFLKIMFSYNNKELIINETVPNRFSPKSPDKAHLNLHINSLELGDSAVYFCASSQGVPEIGNSPLHFGNGTRLTVT.

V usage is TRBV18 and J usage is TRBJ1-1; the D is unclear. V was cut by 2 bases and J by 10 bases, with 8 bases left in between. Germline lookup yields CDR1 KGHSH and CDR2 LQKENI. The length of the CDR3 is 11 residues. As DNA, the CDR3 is TGTGCCAGCTCACCAGGAGGGCTAGCTTTCTTT. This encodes CASSPGGLAFF.

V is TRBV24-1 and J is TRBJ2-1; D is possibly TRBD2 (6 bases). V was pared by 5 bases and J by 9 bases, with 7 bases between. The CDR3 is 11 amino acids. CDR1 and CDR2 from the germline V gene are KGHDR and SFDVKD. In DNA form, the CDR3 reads TGTGCCACCAGTGTGGGGGGTGAGCAGTTCTTC. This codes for CATSVGGEQFF.

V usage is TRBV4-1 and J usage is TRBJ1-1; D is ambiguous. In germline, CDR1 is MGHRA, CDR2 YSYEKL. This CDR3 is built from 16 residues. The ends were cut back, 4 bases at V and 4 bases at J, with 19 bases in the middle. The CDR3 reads CASSLLRPGMGTEAFF. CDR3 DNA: TGCGCCAGCAGCCTCCTCCGACCCGGGATGGGCACTGAAGCTTTCTTT.

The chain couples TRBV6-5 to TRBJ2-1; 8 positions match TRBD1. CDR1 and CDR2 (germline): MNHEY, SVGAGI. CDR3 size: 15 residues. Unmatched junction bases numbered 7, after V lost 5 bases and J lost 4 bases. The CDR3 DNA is TGTGCCAGCAGTCGTCGACAGGGGCTGTACAATGAGCAGTTCTTC. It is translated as CASSRRQGLYNEQFF.

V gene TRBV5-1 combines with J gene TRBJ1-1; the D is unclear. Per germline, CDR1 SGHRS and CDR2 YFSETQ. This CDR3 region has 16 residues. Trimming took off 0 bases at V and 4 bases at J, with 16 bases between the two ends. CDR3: CASSLEVGVASTEAFF. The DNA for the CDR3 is TGCGCCAGCAGCTTGGAGGTAGGAGTGGCCAGCACTGAAGCTTTCTTT. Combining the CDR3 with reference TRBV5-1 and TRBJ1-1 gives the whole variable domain KAGVTQTPRYLIKTRGQQVTLSCSPISGHRSVSWYQQTPGQGLQFLFEYFSETQRNKGNFPGRFSGRQFSNSRSEMNVSTLELGDSALYLCASSLEVGVASTEAFFGQGTRLTVV.

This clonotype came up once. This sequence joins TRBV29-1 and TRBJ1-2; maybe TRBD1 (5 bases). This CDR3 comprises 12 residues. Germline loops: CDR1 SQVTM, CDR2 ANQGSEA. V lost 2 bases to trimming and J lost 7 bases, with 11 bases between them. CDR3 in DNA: TGCAGCGTTGAACGCAGGGTGGGTGGCTACACCTTC. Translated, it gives CSVERRVGGYTF.

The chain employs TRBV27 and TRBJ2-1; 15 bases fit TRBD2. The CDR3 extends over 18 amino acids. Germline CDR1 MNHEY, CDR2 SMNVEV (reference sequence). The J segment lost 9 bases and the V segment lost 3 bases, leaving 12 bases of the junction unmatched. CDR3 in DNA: TGTGCCAGCAGTTTCGGACTAGCGGGGGGGCCCGGGGGCCTTGAGCAGTTCTTC. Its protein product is CASSFGLAGGPGGLEQFF.

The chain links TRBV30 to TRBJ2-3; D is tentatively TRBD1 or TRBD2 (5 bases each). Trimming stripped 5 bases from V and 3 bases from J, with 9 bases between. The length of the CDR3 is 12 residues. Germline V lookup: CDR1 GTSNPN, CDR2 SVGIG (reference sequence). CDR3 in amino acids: CAWGDGTDTQYF. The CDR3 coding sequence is TGTGCCTGGGGGGACGGTACAGATACGCAGTATTTT.

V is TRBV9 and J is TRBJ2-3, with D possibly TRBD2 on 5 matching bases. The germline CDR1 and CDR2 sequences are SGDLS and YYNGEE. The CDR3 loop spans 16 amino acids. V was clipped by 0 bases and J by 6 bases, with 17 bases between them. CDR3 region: CASSVEGRLSSDTQYF. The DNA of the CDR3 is TGTGCCAGCAGCGTAGAAGGGAGACTCTCCTCGGATACGCAGTATTTT.

The CDR3 loop reads CAWSKGAPYEQYV. CDR3 DNA: TGTGCCTGGAGCAAGGGGGCCCCCTACGAGCAGTACGTC. The J gene is TRBJ2-7, the V gene TRBV30, with TRBD1 matching 7 bases. Germline values: CDR1 GTSNPN, CDR2 SVGIG (reference sequence). This CDR3 contains 13 residues. With 3 bases clipped from V and 2 bases from J, the junction kept 4 bases outside the gene matches.

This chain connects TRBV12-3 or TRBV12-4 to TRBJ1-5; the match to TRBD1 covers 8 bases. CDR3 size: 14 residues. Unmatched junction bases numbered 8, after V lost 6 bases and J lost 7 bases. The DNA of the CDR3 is TGTGCCAGCAGCCCGACAGGGGAGGACCAGCCCCAGCATTTT. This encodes CASSPTGEDQPQHF.